This is a list of T cell receptor beta chains from one sample in a study of cytomegalovirus exposure and HLA in healthy donors. Assay: immunoSEQ multiplex PCR; the TCRdb copy retains only in-frame clones and omits some. The table lists around 170,000 clones, roughly 80% of them singletons. The material sequenced was PBMCs. These receptors all come from a man in his forties or fifties in good health and CMV-seropositive. CDR3s include the opening cysteine and the closing phenylalanine or tryptophan. D genes are given only for firm matches. A clone size is listed for some rows: how often the clone was seen (once, few, many), or a class if it is expanded.

j_call: TRBJ2-1; d_call: TRBD2; clone_size: once; v_call: TRBV4-1; cdr3_aa: CASSQDQRGGSDEQFF; cdr3_nt: TGCGCCAGCAGCCAAGACCAGCGGGGGGGCTCCGATGAGCAGTTCTTC
j_call: TRBJ2-7; d_call: .; clone_size: .; v_call: TRBV5-8; cdr3_aa: CASSYGQYEQYF; cdr3_nt: TGTGCCAGCAGCTATGGACAGTACGAGCAGTACTTC
j_call: TRBJ2-5; d_call: .; clone_size: .; v_call: TRBV28; cdr3_aa: CASSFVGQGETQYF; cdr3_nt: TGTGCCAGCAGTTTTGTGGGTCAGGGGGAGACCCAGTACTTC
j_call: TRBJ1-4; d_call: .; clone_size: .; v_call: TRBV6-5; cdr3_aa: CASSPDTGGEKLFF; cdr3_nt: TGTGCCAGCAGCCCCGATACGGGTGGGGAAAAACTGTTTTTT
j_call: TRBJ2-3; d_call: TRBD2; clone_size: .; v_call: TRBV5-1; cdr3_aa: CASSSERTSGGTDTQYF; cdr3_nt: TGCGCCAGCAGCTCGGAGCGGACTAGCGGGGGAACAGATACGCAGTATTTT
j_call: TRBJ2-5; d_call: .; clone_size: .; v_call: TRBV6-5; cdr3_aa: CASSYSVGRETQYF; cdr3_nt: TGTGCCAGCAGTTACTCGGTAGGGAGAGAGACCCAGTACTTC
j_call: TRBJ2-3; d_call: TRBD2; clone_size: .; v_call: TRBV6-6; cdr3_aa: CASQVTAGGTTQYF; cdr3_nt: TGTGCCAGCCAGGTTACAGCGGGGGGTACGACGCAGTATTTT
j_call: TRBJ1-2; d_call: .; clone_size: few; v_call: TRBV15; cdr3_aa: CATSSPGANYGYTF; cdr3_nt: TGTGCCACCAGCTCCCCCGGGGCTAACTATGGCTACACCTTC
j_call: TRBJ1-1; d_call: .; clone_size: .; v_call: TRBV7-9; cdr3_aa: CASSFRGPSAFF; cdr3_nt: TGTGCCAGCAGCTTTCGAGGCCCAAGTGCTTTCTTT
j_call: TRBJ2-2; d_call: .; clone_size: few; v_call: TRBV4-1; cdr3_aa: CASSHLAGESGGELFF; cdr3_nt: TGCGCCAGCAGCCATCTGGCAGGGGAGAGCGGCGGGGAGCTGTTTTTT
j_call: TRBJ2-2; d_call: .; clone_size: .; v_call: TRBV7-3; cdr3_aa: CASSYPLDSANTGELFF; cdr3_nt: TGTGCCAGCAGCTACCCTCTAGACAGCGCGAACACCGGGGAGCTGTTTTTT
j_call: TRBJ1-1; d_call: TRBD1; clone_size: .; v_call: TRBV29-1; cdr3_aa: CSVGWTGPEAFF; cdr3_nt: TGCAGCGTTGGGTGGACAGGGCCTGAAGCTTTCTTT
j_call: TRBJ2-3; d_call: TRBD1; clone_size: few; v_call: TRBV28; cdr3_aa: CASSQLGQGFTDTQYF; cdr3_nt: TGTGCCAGCAGTCAATTGGGACAGGGGTTTACAGATACGCAGTATTTT
j_call: TRBJ2-1; d_call: .; clone_size: .; v_call: TRBV7-5; cdr3_aa: CARSLAKTSGPSVYNEQFF; cdr3_nt: TGTGCCAGAAGCTTAGCAAAAACTAGCGGACCCTCTGTTTACAATGAGCAGTTCTTC
j_call: TRBJ2-3; d_call: TRBD2; clone_size: few; v_call: TRBV6-5; cdr3_aa: CASSYGLAASTDTQYF; cdr3_nt: TGTGCCAGCAGCTACGGACTAGCGGCTAGCACAGATACGCAGTATTTT
j_call: TRBJ1-3; d_call: .; clone_size: .; v_call: TRBV27; cdr3_aa: CASSITGIGNTIYF; cdr3_nt: TGTGCCAGCAGTATAACAGGGATTGGAAACACCATATATTTT
j_call: TRBJ2-6; d_call: .; clone_size: .; v_call: TRBV19; cdr3_aa: CASSIKGRSGANVLTF; cdr3_nt: TGTGCCAGTAGTATTAAGGGGCGCTCTGGGGCCAACGTCCTGACTTTC
j_call: TRBJ2-1; d_call: TRBD2; clone_size: .; v_call: TRBV27; cdr3_aa: CASSLFPPTSGVYNEQFF; cdr3_nt: TGTGCCAGCAGTTTATTTCCCCCGACTAGCGGGGTCTACAATGAGCAGTTCTTC
j_call: TRBJ2-7; d_call: .; clone_size: .; v_call: TRBV14; cdr3_aa: CASRAELYSEQYF; cdr3_nt: TGTGCCAGCAGAGCTGAACTGTACTCCGAGCAGTACTTC
j_call: TRBJ2-3; d_call: .; clone_size: .; v_call: TRBV19; cdr3_aa: CASSVRGRSDTQYF; cdr3_nt: TGTGCCAGTAGTGTCAGGGGAAGATCAGATACGCAGTATTTT
j_call: TRBJ2-5; d_call: TRBD2; clone_size: .; v_call: TRBV6-5; cdr3_aa: CASSYDGGDAKTQYF; cdr3_nt: TGTGCCAGCAGTTACGACGGGGGGGACGCAAAGACCCAGTACTTC
j_call: TRBJ1-1; d_call: TRBD1; clone_size: .; v_call: TRBV18; cdr3_aa: CASSPRTGNTEAFF; cdr3_nt: TGTGCCAGCTCACCACGGACAGGGAACACTGAAGCTTTCTTT
j_call: TRBJ2-5; d_call: .; clone_size: .; v_call: TRBV9; cdr3_aa: CASTAAGTSPETQYF; cdr3_nt: TGTGCCAGCACCGCGGCGGGAACCTCTCCCGAGACCCAGTACTTC
j_call: TRBJ1-1; d_call: TRBD1; clone_size: .; v_call: TRBV19; cdr3_aa: CASSTPPGQGGVLDTEAFF; cdr3_nt: TGTGCCAGTAGTACTCCCCCGGGACAGGGGGGCGTCCTGGACACTGAAGCTTTCTTT
j_call: TRBJ2-3; d_call: TRBD2; clone_size: .; v_call: TRBV9; cdr3_aa: CASSVGESSGAFSDTQYF; cdr3_nt: TGTGCCAGCAGCGTAGGAGAGTCTAGCGGGGCTTTTTCAGATACGCAGTATTTT
j_call: TRBJ2-2; d_call: .; clone_size: .; v_call: TRBV7-2; cdr3_aa: CASSLPPGRKNTGELFF; cdr3_nt: TGTGCCAGCAGCTTACCACCGGGTCGGAAGAACACCGGGGAGCTGTTTTTT
j_call: TRBJ1-1; d_call: .; clone_size: .; v_call: TRBV11-2; cdr3_aa: CASSRIVTANTEAFF; cdr3_nt: TGTGCCAGCAGCCGAATCGTGACAGCGAACACTGAAGCTTTCTTT
j_call: TRBJ2-7; d_call: .; clone_size: .; v_call: TRBV19; cdr3_aa: CASEVPWRTASPYEQYF; cdr3_nt: TGTGCCTCTGAAGTGCCTTGGCGGACAGCGTCTCCCTACGAGCAGTACTTC
j_call: TRBJ2-3; d_call: TRBD2; clone_size: .; v_call: TRBV7-6; cdr3_aa: CASSLAQGLAGTDTQYF; cdr3_nt: TGTGCCAGCAGCTTAGCGCAAGGACTAGCGGGCACAGATACGCAGTATTTT
j_call: TRBJ2-1; d_call: .; clone_size: .; v_call: TRBV6-6; cdr3_aa: CASSPRGWGNEQFF; cdr3_nt: TGTGCCAGCAGCCCAAGGGGTTGGGGCAATGAGCAGTTCTTC
j_call: TRBJ2-5; d_call: TRBD1; clone_size: .; v_call: TRBV15; cdr3_aa: CATGATGGGETQYF; cdr3_nt: TGTGCCACGGGGGCGACAGGGGGCGGGGAGACCCAGTACTTC
j_call: TRBJ1-2; d_call: TRBD1; clone_size: .; v_call: TRBV30; cdr3_aa: CAWSGLSGDRGYGYTF; cdr3_nt: TGTGCCTGGAGTGGCTTGAGCGGAGACAGGGGTTATGGCTACACCTTC
j_call: TRBJ1-5; d_call: .; clone_size: .; v_call: TRBV19; cdr3_aa: CASRVGGGLNQPQHF; cdr3_nt: TGTGCCAGTAGAGTAGGGGGAGGGCTTAATCAGCCCCAGCATTTT
j_call: TRBJ1-5; d_call: TRBD1; clone_size: .; v_call: TRBV2; cdr3_aa: CASRGDRVEPQHF; cdr3_nt: TGTGCCAGCAGGGGGGACAGGGTAGAGCCCCAGCATTTT
j_call: TRBJ1-2; d_call: TRBD1; clone_size: .; v_call: TRBV19; cdr3_aa: CASSPPGQPLYGYTF; cdr3_nt: TGTGCCAGTAGTCCTCCGGGACAGCCTCTCTATGGCTACACCTTC
j_call: TRBJ2-7; d_call: TRBD2; clone_size: .; v_call: TRBV5-6; cdr3_aa: CASSGPGLAGFPYEQYF; cdr3_nt: TGTGCCAGCAGCGGGCCGGGACTAGCGGGGTTTCCCTACGAGCAGTACTTC
j_call: TRBJ1-5; d_call: TRBD1; clone_size: .; v_call: TRBV25-1; cdr3_aa: CASSELAGGETPTQPQHF; cdr3_nt: TGTGCCAGCAGTGAATTGGCAGGGGGCGAAACTCCTACTCAGCCCCAGCATTTT
j_call: TRBJ2-7; d_call: TRBD2; clone_size: .; v_call: TRBV28; cdr3_aa: CASSRLAGNYEQYF; cdr3_nt: TGTGCCAGCAGTCGACTAGCGGGGAACTACGAGCAGTACTTC
j_call: TRBJ1-1; d_call: .; clone_size: .; v_call: TRBV5-4; cdr3_aa: CASSPGNLNTEAFF; cdr3_nt: TGTGCCAGCAGCCCAGGGAACTTGAACACTGAAGCTTTCTTT
j_call: TRBJ1-5; d_call: TRBD1; clone_size: .; v_call: TRBV19; cdr3_aa: CASSITGQGHQPQHF; cdr3_nt: TGTGCCAGTAGTATAACAGGACAGGGGCATCAGCCCCAGCATTTT